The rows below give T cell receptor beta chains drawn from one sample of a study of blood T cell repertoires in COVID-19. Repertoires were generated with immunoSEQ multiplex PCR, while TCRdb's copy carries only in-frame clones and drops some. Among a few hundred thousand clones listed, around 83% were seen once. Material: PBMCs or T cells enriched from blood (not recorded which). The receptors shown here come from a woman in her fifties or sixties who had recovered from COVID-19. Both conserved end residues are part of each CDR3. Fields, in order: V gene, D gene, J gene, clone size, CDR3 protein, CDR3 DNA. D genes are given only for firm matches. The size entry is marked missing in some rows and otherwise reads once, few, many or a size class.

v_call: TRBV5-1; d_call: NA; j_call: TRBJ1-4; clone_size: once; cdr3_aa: CASRGIGEGSEKLFF; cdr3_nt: TGCGCCAGCAGGGGAATCGGGGAGGGGAGTGAAAAACTGTTTTTT
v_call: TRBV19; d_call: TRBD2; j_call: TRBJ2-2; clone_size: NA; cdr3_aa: CASSTHGEGRVGELFF; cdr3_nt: TGTGCCAGTAGTACCCATGGAGAGGGGAGGGTCGGGGAGCTGTTTTTT
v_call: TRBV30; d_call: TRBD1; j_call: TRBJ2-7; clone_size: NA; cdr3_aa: CALYSGTGKYEQYF; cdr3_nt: TGTGCCTTGTACTCCGGGACAGGGAAATACGAGCAGTACTTC
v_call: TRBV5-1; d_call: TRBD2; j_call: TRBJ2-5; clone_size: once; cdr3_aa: CASSLSAGGLQETQYF; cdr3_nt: TGCGCCAGCAGCTTGTCCGCGGGGGGGTTACAAGAGACCCAGTACTTC
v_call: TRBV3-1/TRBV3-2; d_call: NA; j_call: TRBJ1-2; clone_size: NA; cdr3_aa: CASSHKTGNGYTF; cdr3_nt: TGTGCCAGCAGCCATAAGACTGGTAATGGCTACACCTTC
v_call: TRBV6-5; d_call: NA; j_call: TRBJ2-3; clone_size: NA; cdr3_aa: CASSPGLRTSDTQYF; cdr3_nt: TGTGCCAGCAGTCCGGGACTCCGCACGTCCGATACGCAGTATTTT
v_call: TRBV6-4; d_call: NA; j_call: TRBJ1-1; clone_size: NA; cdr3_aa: CASIEGAEGSTEAFF; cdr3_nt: TGTGCCAGCATTGAAGGGGCGGAGGGATCCACTGAAGCTTTCTTT
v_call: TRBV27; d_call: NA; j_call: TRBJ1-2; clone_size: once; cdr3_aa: CASSFAGGAGYGYTF; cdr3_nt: TGTGCCAGCAGTTTCGCCGGGGGGGCCGGGTATGGCTACACCTTC
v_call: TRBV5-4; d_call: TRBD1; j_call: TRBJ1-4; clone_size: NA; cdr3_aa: CASSSHPATDRVVKLFF; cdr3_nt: TGTGCCAGCAGCTCCCACCCGGCGACAGACAGGGTGGTAAAACTGTTTTTT
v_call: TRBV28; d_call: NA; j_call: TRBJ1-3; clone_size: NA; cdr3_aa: CASSQTGYSGNTIYF; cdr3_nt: TGTGCCAGCAGTCAAACAGGGTACTCTGGAAACACCATATATTTT
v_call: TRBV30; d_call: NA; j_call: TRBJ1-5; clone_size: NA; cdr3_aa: CAWSVRGSNQPQHF; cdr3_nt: TGTGCCTGGAGTGTACGGGGAAGCAATCAGCCCCAGCATTTT
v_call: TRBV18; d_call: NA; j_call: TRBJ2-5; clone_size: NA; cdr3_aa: CASSLGRGGETQYF; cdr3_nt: TGTGCCAGCTCACTTGGACGGGGAGGAGAGACCCAGTACTTC
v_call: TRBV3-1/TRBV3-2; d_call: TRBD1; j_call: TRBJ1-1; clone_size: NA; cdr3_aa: CASSQPRDRGITEAFF; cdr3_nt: TGTGCCAGCAGCCAGCCCCGAGACAGGGGGATTACTGAAGCTTTCTTT
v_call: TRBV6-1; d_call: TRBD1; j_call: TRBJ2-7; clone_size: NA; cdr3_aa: CASSEDDRATYEQYF; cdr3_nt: TGTGCCAGCAGTGAAGACGACAGGGCTACCTACGAGCAGTACTTC
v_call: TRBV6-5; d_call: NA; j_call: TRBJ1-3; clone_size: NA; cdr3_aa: CASSSTGTGNTIYF; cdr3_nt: TGTGCCAGCAGTTCAACGGGTACGGGAAACACCATATATTTT
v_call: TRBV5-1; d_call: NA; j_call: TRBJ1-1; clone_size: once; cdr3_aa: CASSLVGVEAFF; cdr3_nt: TGCGCCAGCAGCTTGGTAGGGGTCGAGGCTTTCTTT
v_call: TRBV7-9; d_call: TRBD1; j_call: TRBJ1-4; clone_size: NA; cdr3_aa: CASSQTGEGLNEKLFF; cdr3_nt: TGTGCCAGCAGCCAGACAGGGGAAGGCCTTAATGAAAAACTGTTTTTT
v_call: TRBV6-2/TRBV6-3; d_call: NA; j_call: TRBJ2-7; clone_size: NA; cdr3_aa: CASSYSNRTNFYEQYF; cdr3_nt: TGTGCCAGCAGTTACTCTAACAGGACCAATTTCTACGAGCAGTACTTC
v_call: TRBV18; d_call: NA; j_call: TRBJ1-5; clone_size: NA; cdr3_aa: CASSPQGGAGNQPQHF; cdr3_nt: TGTGCCAGCTCACCTCAGGGCGGGGCAGGCAATCAGCCCCAGCATTTT
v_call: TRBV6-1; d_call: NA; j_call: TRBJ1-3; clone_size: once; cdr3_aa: CASSEPSGVSGNTIYF; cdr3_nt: TGTGCCAGCAGTGAACCCTCGGGGGTGTCTGGAAACACCATATATTTT
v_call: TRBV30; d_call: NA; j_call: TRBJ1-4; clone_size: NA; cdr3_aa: CAWSGEEEKLFF; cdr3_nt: TGTGCCTGGAGTGGAGAAGAAGAAAAACTGTTTTTT
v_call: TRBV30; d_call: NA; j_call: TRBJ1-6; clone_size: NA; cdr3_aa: CAWSGRTDNSPLHF; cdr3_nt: TGTGCCTGGAGTGGGAGGACGGATAATTCACCCCTCCACTTT
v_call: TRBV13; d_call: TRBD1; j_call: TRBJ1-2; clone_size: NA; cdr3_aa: CASSLGTGNYGYTF; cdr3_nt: TGTGCCAGCAGCTTGGGGACAGGGAACTATGGCTACACCTTC
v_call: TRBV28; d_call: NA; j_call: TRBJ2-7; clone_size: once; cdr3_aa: CASSLGGAVDEQYF; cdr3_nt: TGTGCCAGCAGTTTAGGAGGGGCCGTAGACGAGCAGTACTTC
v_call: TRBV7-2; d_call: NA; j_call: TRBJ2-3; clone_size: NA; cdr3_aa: CASSFTGSGADTQYF; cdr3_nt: TGTGCCAGCAGCTTCACAGGGTCTGGGGCAGATACGCAGTATTTT
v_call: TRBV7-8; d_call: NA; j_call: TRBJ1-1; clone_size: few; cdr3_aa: CASSLGGGKFTEAFF; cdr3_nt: TGTGCCAGCAGCTTAGGTGGGGGGAAGTTCACTGAAGCTTTCTTT
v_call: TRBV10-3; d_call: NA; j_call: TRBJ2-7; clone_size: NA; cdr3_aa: CAIRAGGSSYEQYF; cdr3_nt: TGTGCCATCAGGGCTGGAGGAAGCTCCTACGAGCAGTACTTC
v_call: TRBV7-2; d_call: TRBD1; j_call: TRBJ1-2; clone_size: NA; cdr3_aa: CASSPDRAHGYTF; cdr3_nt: TGTGCCAGCAGCCCAGACAGGGCCCATGGCTACACCTTC
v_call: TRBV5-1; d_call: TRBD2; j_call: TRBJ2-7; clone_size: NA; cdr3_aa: CASSFTSSGTSYEQYF; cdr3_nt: TGCGCCAGCAGCTTTACCTCTAGCGGGACCTCCTACGAGCAGTACTTC
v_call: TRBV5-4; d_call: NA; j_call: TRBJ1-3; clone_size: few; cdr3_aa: CAAREYGGNTIYF; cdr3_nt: TGTGCGGCACGGGAGTATGGCGGAAACACCATATATTTT
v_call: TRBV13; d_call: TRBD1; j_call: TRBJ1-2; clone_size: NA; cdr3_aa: CASSRTGGYGYTF; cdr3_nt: TGTGCCAGCAGCCGGACAGGGGGGTATGGCTACACCTTC
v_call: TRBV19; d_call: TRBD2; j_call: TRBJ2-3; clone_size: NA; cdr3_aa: CASSIGAGSRGGSTQYF; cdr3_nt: TGTGCCAGTAGTATAGGAGCGGGGTCCCGAGGAGGATCGACGCAGTATTTT
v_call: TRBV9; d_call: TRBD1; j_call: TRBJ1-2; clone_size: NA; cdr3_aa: CASSTGTGKSNPGYTF; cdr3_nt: TGTGCCAGCAGCACAGGGACAGGGAAAAGTAATCCAGGCTACACCTTC
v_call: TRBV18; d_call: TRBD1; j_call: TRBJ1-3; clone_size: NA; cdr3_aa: CASSPGTGISIYF; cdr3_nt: TGTGCCAGCTCACCAGGGACAGGGATCTCCATATATTTT
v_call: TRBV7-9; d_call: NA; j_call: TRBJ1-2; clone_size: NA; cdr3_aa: CASSLIGGYGYTF; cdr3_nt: TGTGCCAGCAGCTTAATAGGGGGTTATGGCTACACCTTC
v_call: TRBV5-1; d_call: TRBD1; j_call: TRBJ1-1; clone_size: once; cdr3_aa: CASLPGTGPTEAFF; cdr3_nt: TGCGCCAGCCTTCCCGGGACAGGGCCCACTGAAGCTTTCTTT
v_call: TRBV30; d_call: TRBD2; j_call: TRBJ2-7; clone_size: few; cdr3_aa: CAWSTPGLAGGPRPYEQYF; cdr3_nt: TGTGCCTGGAGTACACCGGGACTAGCGGGGGGCCCTCGACCCTACGAGCAGTACTTC
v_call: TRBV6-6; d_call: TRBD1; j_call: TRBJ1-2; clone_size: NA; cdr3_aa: CASQGQGASGYTF; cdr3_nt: TGTGCCAGCCAAGGACAGGGGGCCAGTGGCTACACCTTC
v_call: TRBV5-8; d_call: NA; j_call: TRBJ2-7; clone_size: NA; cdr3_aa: CASSLGGPRLFSYEQYF; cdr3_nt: TGTGCCAGCAGCTTGGGCGGGCCTAGACTGTTCTCCTACGAGCAGTACTTC
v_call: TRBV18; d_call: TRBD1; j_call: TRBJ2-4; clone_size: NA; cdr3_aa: CASSPPGQGAAKNIQYF; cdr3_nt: TGTGCCAGCTCACCACCGGGGCAGGGGGCAGCCAAAAACATTCAGTACTTC
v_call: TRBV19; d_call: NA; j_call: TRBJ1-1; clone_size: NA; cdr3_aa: CASRPEPPGTEAFF; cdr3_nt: TGTGCCAGTAGGCCGGAACCCCCGGGGACTGAAGCTTTCTTT
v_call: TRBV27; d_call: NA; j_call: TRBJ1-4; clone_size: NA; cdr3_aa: CASSFTGYNEKLFF; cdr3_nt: TGTGCCAGCAGTTTCACAGGTTATAATGAAAAACTGTTTTTT
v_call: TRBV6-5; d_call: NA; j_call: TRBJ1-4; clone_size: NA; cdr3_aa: CASSYSSSRGEKLFF; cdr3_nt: TGTGCCAGCAGTTACTCCTCGTCTCGGGGAGAAAAACTGTTTTTT